Following are 8 T cell receptor beta chains from one sample sequenced in a study of T cell responses to AZD1222 COVID-19 vaccine. Measured with immunoSEQ multiplex PCR; TCRdb has only the in-frame clones, and not every one. The table lists over 110,000 clones, 92% of them singletons, with roughly 3.1% in the top ten. The sample here was peripheral blood, taken on day 0 of AZD1222 vaccination. These TCRs come from an adult in good health.

The CDR3 nucleotides are TGTGCTAGTGGCCAGGCCCCGCAACCCTATGGCTACACCTTC. Its translation is CASGQAPQPYGYTF. The chain has TRBV12-5 and TRBJ1-2; no clear D. The CDR3 spans 14 residues. CDR1 LGHNT and CDR2 FRNRAP come from the germline V gene. V lost 6 bases and J 4 bases, leaving 15 bases between the germline ends. Full variable domain (missing parts from reference TRBV12-5 and TRBJ1-2): DARVTQTPRHKVTEMGQEVTMRCQPILGHNTVFWYRQTMMQGLELLAYFRNRAPLDDSGMPKDRFSAEMPDATLATLKIQPSEPRDSAVYFCASGQAPQPYGYTFGSGTRLTVV.

This sequence joins TRBV12-3 or TRBV12-4 and TRBJ1-3; D call uncertain. This CDR3 comprises 11 residues. V shed 10 bases and J shed 2 bases, with 6 bases lying between them. CDR3 protein: CATRTGNTIYF. DNA of the CDR3: TGTGCCACCAGGACTGGAAACACCATATATTTT.

The V and J genes are TRBV19 and TRBJ1-1, with D possibly TRBD1 on 6 matching bases. The CDR3 covers 14 residues. CDR1 is LNHDA, CDR2 SQIVND, per germline (reference sequence). V was trimmed by 6 bases and J by 3 bases, leaving 14 bases between them. CDR3 nucleotide sequence: TGTGCCAGTAGAGAAACAGGGTTGTACACTGAAGCTTTCTTT. This encodes CASRETGLYTEAFF.

This clone was found once. The chain joins TRBV4-2 to TRBJ2-7; 13 nucleotides align to TRBD2. The CDR3 has 19 residues. The V gene end was trimmed by 1 base and the J gene end by 1 base; junction bases not matched to a gene: 10. Germline V gives CDR1 LGHNA, CDR2 YNFKEQ. The CDR3 DNA reads as TGTGCCAGCAGCCAAGCAGGAACTAGCGGGAGGGCCCGGTCCTACGAGCAGTACTTC. Encoded protein: CASSQAGTSGRARSYEQYF.

The V gene is TRBV5-1, the J gene TRBJ2-7; D is possibly TRBD1 or TRBD2 (6 bases each). Trimming left V 0 bases short and J 2 bases short, with 12 bases between. CDR1 SGHRS and CDR2 YFSETQ come from the germline V gene. This CDR3 has 15 residues. The DNA for the CDR3 is TGCGCCAGCAGCTTGGTTGGGGGGCCGACCTACGAGCAGTACTTC. Amino acids: CASSLVGGPTYEQYF.

The CDR3 is CASSQGLAGVREQFF. CDR3 DNA sequence: TGTGCCAGCAGCCAAGGTCTAGCGGGAGTACGTGAGCAGTTCTTC. V gene TRBV14 combines with J gene TRBJ2-1, with TRBD2 matching 10 bases. CDR3 length: 15 residues. The V gene's germline CDR1 is SGHDN and CDR2 FVKESK. V gave up 1 base and J gave up 9 bases; unmatched junction bases: 6.

The chain is built from TRBV6-6 and TRBJ2-2; TRBD2 matches 9 bases. After removal of 2 bases from V and 5 bases from J, the junction contained 3 bases not matched to a gene. Germline CDR1 is MNHNY and CDR2 is SVGAGI (reference sequence). There are 15 residues in the CDR3. As DNA, the CDR3 is TGTGCCAGCAGTTACCGAACTAGCGGGACCGGGGAGCTGTTTTTT. It specifies CASSYRTSGTGELFF.

The rearrangement links TRBV3-1 (or the pseudogene TRBV3-2) to TRBJ2-6; D gene unclear. V lost 3 bases to trimming and J lost 0 bases, with 3 bases between them. Germline CDR1 LGHDT, CDR2 YNNKEL (reference sequence). The CDR3 extends over 14 amino acids. CDR3 bases: TGTGCCAGCAGCCAGCGCTCTGGGGCCAACGTCCTGACTTTC. As protein: CASSQRSGANVLTF.